The rows below give T cell receptor beta chains drawn from one sample of a study of blood T cell repertoires in COVID-19. This table comes from immunoSEQ multiplex PCR, and its TCRdb copy is limited to in-frame clones, with some not included. The data contain some 250,000 clones, about 90% of them singletons. The sequencing sample was made of PBMCs or T cells enriched from blood (not recorded which). The source of these receptors is a human donor in a cohort exposed to, infected with or recovered from COVID-19 (not recorded which). The donor label of this sample is uncertain. Each CDR3 is given without its conserved first and last residue. The D gene is left open where the match is weak.

CDR3	V	D
ALRGGAYNEQF	TRBV24-1	NA
ATSSNRGVHGYT	TRBV15	TRBD1
ASSLVLGDTQY	TRBV11-2	NA
ASSSARARGGPNTGELF	TRBV11-2	TRBD2
ASSLDPGVTYEQY	TRBV11-2	NA
ASSPWTGGAAEAF	TRBV28	TRBD1
ASSPRTVDYEQY	TRBV19	NA
ASSQYRGSPAGYT	TRBV14	TRBD1
ASSPGTSGGAWTQY	TRBV5-4	TRBD2
ASSPSRGPLTEAF	TRBV18	TRBD1
ASKGAVSSYEQY	TRBV19	NA
AIAPGFDYGYT	TRBV10-3	NA
ASRGHLASTDTQY	TRBV7-9	NA
AWSVGRGYT	TRBV30	NA
AWSRDLGINEQF	TRBV30	NA
ASSPSRDRVPYNEQF	TRBV7-9	TRBD1
ASSLVQGDQPQH	TRBV7-6	TRBD1
ASSITQQDQPQH	TRBV19	NA
ASSLKGRRGEQY	TRBV7-2	NA
ASSSPWGLSSYNEQF	TRBV27	NA
ATSDRTGGGGYT	TRBV24-1	TRBD1
ASRLGLAAGGELF	TRBV6-6	TRBD2
ASSESEGSSGNTIY	TRBV25-1	NA
ASGNGQVTEAF	TRBV19	TRBD1
ASSPRNRSGREKLF	TRBV19	NA
ASSTGPAYNSPLH	TRBV19	NA